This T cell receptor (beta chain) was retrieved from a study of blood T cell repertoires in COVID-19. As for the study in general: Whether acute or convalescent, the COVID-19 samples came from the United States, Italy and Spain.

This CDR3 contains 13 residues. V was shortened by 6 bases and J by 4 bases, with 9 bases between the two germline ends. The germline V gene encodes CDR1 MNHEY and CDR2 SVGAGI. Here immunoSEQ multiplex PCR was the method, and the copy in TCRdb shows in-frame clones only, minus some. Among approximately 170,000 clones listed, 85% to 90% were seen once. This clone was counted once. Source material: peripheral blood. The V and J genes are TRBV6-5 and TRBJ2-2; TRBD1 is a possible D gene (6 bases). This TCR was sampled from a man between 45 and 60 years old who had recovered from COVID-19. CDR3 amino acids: CASRDRPTGELFF. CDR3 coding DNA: TGTGCCAGCAGGGACAGACCCACCGGGGAGCTGTTTTTT.